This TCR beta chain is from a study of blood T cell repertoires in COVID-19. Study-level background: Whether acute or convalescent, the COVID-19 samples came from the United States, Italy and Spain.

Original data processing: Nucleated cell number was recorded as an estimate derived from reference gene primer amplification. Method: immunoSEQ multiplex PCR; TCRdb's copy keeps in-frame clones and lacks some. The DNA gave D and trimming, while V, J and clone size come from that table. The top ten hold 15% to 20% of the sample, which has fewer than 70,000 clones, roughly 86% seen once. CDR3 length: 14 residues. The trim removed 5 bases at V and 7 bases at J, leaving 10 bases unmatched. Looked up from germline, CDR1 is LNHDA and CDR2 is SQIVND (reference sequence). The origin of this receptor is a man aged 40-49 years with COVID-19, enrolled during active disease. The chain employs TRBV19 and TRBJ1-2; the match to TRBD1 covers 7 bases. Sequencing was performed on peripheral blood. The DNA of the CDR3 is TGTGCCAGTAGTCCCGACAGGGATTCCGGTGGCTACACCTTC. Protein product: CASSPDRDSGGYTF. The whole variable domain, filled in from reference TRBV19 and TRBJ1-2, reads DGGITQSPKYLFRKEGQNVTLSCEQNLNHDAMYWYRQDPGQGLRLIYYSQIVNDFQKGDIAEGYSVSREKKESFPLTVTSAQKNPTAFYLCASSPDRDSGGYTFGSGTRLTVV.